These 25 T cell receptor beta chains originate from one sample sequenced in a study of CD8+CD57+ T cells in acquired aplastic anemia. Genomic DNA constituted the template upon which TCR beta VDJ and CDR3 profiling was performed. Each CDR3 protein gets one entry after TCRdb re-called the reads with MiXCR. The table includes fewer than 250,000 distinct CDR3 sequences, around 45% detected once. Patients included in sequencing had previously demonstrated CD8+CD57+ cell expansion by flow cytometry. The sequenced sample consisted of sorted CD4+, CD8+, or CD8+CD57+ T cells (not recorded which) from PBMCs. These receptors came from a human donor with aplastic anemia.

About this clonotype: The conserved closing phenylalanine or tryptophan is absent in this CDR3, likely reflecting a read error. The V and J genes are TRBV12-3 or TRBV12-4 and TRBJ1-6; the D is unclear. The ends were cut back, 3 bases at V and 2 bases at J, with 8 bases in the middle. The CDR3 has 15 residues. CDR3 region: CASSLAGTYNSPLHL. CDR3 bases: TGTGCCAGCAGTTTGGCGGGGACCTATAATTCACCCCTCCACCTT.

The V gene is TRBV24-1, the J gene TRBJ2-3, with D perhaps TRBD2 (5 bases). V gave up 6 bases and J gave up 0 bases, with 12 bases separating them. Germline V gives CDR1 KGHDR, CDR2 SFDVKD. The CDR3 is 15 amino acids. In nucleotides, the CDR3 is TGTGCCACCAGTAGGAGAGGGAGTAGCACAGATACGCAGTATTTT. As protein: CATSRRGSSTDTQYF.

This sequence joins TRBV5-1 and TRBJ2-7; maybe TRBD1 (6 bases). CDR3 length: 12 residues. CDR1 is SGHRS and CDR2 is YFSETQ in the germline V gene. Trimming shortened V by 7 bases and J by 4 bases, and 12 bases separated the two germline ends. CDR3 protein: CASQGQGYEQYF. The DNA of the CDR3 is TGCGCCAGCCAGGGACAAGGTTACGAGCAGTACTTC.

Ten or more counts support this clonotype. This chain links TRBV7-3 with TRBJ2-1; 7 nucleotides agree with TRBD2. Germline assignment: CDR1 SGHTA and CDR2 FQGTGA. V lost 10 bases to trimming and J lost 4 bases; unmatched junction nucleotides: 10. CDR3 length equals 14 residues. The CDR3 loop reads CATKGGRKYNEQFF. The DNA of the CDR3 is TGTGCCACTAAGGGCGGGAGAAAATACAATGAGCAGTTCTTC. Full variable domain (missing parts from reference TRBV7-3 and TRBJ2-1): GAGVSQTPSNKVTEKGKYVELRCDPISGHTALYWYRQSLGQGPEFLIYFQGTGAADDSGLPNDRFFAVRPEGSVSTLKIQRTERGDSAVYLCATKGGRKYNEQFFGPGTRLTVL.

This rearrangement joins TRBV2 to TRBJ2-5; D is unclear. V was pared by 6 bases and J by 1 base, with 18 bases between. Germline CDR1 reads SNHLY; CDR2 reads FYNNEI. The CDR3 is 16 residues long. The CDR3 sequence: CASRDHLGRGQETQYF. CDR3 nucleotide sequence: TGTGCCAGCAGGGACCACCTGGGTAGAGGCCAAGAGACCCAGTACTTC.

A word on this clonotype: The conserved closing phenylalanine or tryptophan is absent in this CDR3, likely reflecting a read error. No DNA is shown, since the ends of the CDR3 on it are uncertain; the CDR3 is the one TCRdb lists. The chain combines TRBV7-9 with TRBJ2-1; TRBD2 is taken as the D call from the table, unchecked against the DNA. A total of 9 residues make up the CDR3, ends included. Per the germline V gene, CDR1 is SEHNR and CDR2 is FQNEAQ (reference sequence). The CDR3 reads CASSLASAG.

This clonotype was seen once. The CDR3 DNA reads as TGTGCCAGCAGTCTCCGAACGGTTGAAAAACTGTTTTTT. Translation gives CASSLRTVEKLFF. The chain joins TRBV2 to TRBJ1-4; D gene uncertain. The ends were cut back, 5 bases at V and 7 bases at J, with 11 bases in the middle. The CDR3 runs 13 residues. The germline V gene encodes CDR1 SNHLY and CDR2 FYNNEI.

About this clonotype itself: A much bigger clone sits one base away, suggesting this may be a read error. The chain carries TRBV2 and TRBJ2-4, with TRBD1 matching 9 bases. This CDR3 is 17 amino acids long. CDR1 and CDR2 (germline): SNHLY, FYNNEI. DNA of the CDR3: TGTGCCAGCAGTGAAGCGCTTACAGGGGGCGCCAAAAACATTCAGTGCTTC. It translates to CASSEALTGGAKNIQCF. The full variable domain, in which reference TRBV2 and TRBJ2-4 provide the parts outside the CDR3, is EPEVTQTPSHQVTQMGQEVILRCVPISNHLYFYWYRQILGQKVEFLVSFYNNEISEKSEIFDDQFSVERPDGSNFTLKIRSTKLEDSAMYFCASSEALTGGAKNIQCFGAGTRLSVL.

Concerning this clonotype itself: A much bigger clone sits one base away, suggesting this may be a read error. The CDR3 end shows no conserved phenylalanine or tryptophan, and so a read error is likely. The rearrangement uses TRBV6-2 or TRBV6-3 and TRBJ2-1; 7 bases match TRBD1. The germline V gene encodes CDR1 MNHEY and CDR2 SVGEGT. The CDR3 covers 12 residues. The V and J ends lost 10 bases and 8 bases, in that order; junction bases with no gene match: 8. The CDR3 region has the DNA TGTGCCATACAGGGGATCTCTGATGAGCAGTTCCTC. Amino acids: CAIQGISDEQFL.

This clonotype was seen at least ten times. The chain employs TRBV15 and TRBJ2-3; D might be TRBD2 (7 bases). In germline, CDR1 is LNHNV, CDR2 YYDKDF (reference sequence). The CDR3 is made up of 17 amino acids. Trimming took 3 bases from V and 4 from J, leaving 20 bases between them. CDR3 in DNA: TGTGCCACCAGCAGCGTGGGGGGGGGGCCTACCCCAGATACGCAGTATTTT. Protein: CATSSVGGGPTPDTQYF.

The V gene is TRBV20-1, the J gene TRBJ1-2; no reliable D call. V was pared by 3 bases and J by 7 bases, with 15 bases between. The CDR3 runs 13 residues. The germline CDR1 and CDR2 sequences are DFQATT and SNEGSKA (reference sequence). CDR3 residues: CSASHEDSGGYTF. CDR3 coding DNA: TGCAGTGCTAGTCACGAGGATTCGGGTGGCTACACCTTC.

With respect to this clonotype: This CDR3 fails to terminate in the conserved phenylalanine or tryptophan, so it likely reflects a read error. In nucleotides, the CDR3 is TGTGCTAGTGATAAGGGTGGGACTAGCGGGGTCCAAGAGACCCAGTACTCC. As protein: CASDKGGTSGVQETQYS. The gene calls are TRBV12-5 and TRBJ2-5, with TRBD2 matching over 13 bases. Germline values: CDR1 LGHNT, CDR2 FRNRAP. V shed 7 bases, J shed 1 base, and the junction held 9 bases outside the gene matches. This CDR3 has 17 amino acids.

This clonotype occurred once. The CDR3 DNA follows: TGTGCCAGCACCCATCAATCCAGGGTGTTAGGTTGGAACTACACCTTC. Protein product: CASTHQSRVLGWNYTF. The chain uses TRBV6-2 or TRBV6-3 and TRBJ1-2; D possibly corresponds to TRBD1 (5 bases). The CDR3 is made up of 16 amino acids. Germline V lookup: CDR1 MNHEY, CDR2 SVGEGT. The V end was cut by 7 bases, the J end by 10 bases, with 28 bases between.

V usage is TRBV4-1 and J usage is TRBJ2-3; D call uncertain. The germline gives CDR1 MGHRA, CDR2 YSYEKL. V dropped 1 base and J dropped 2 bases, with 7 bases sitting between them. The CDR3 has 14 residues. The chain's CDR3 is CASSQVGFTDTQYF. CDR3 in DNA: TGCGCCAGCAGCCAAGTTGGCTTCACAGATACGCAGTATTTT.

As to this clonotype: This CDR3 is missing its conserved last phenylalanine or tryptophan, likely due to a read error. The limits of the CDR3 on the DNA are not certain, so only TCRdb's listed CDR3 is given. This chain joins TRBV29-1 and TRBJ2-1; the table assigns TRBD2, which was not confirmed against the DNA. The CDR3 sequence runs 14 residues, both termini included. The germline V gene encodes CDR1 SQVTM and CDR2 ANQGSEA. The CDR3 here is CSVPQEGSYNEKRL.

This clonotype was detected once. The chain combines TRBV19 with TRBJ2-7; TRBD1 matches 11 bases. This CDR3 comprises 16 residues. Losses at the gene ends were 9 bases for V and 5 bases for J; bases not matched to a gene: 15. Germline V lookup: CDR1 LNHDA, CDR2 SQIVND (reference sequence). The CDR3 sequence is CASRGPPGQGGNEQYF. The CDR3 nucleotides are TGTGCCAGCCGGGGGCCCCCGGGACAGGGGGGTAACGAGCAGTACTTC.

Many counts were recorded for this clonotype. V and J are TRBV7-9 and TRBJ1-1; TRBD1 matches 7 bases. CDR1 and CDR2 from the germline V gene are SEHNR and FQNEAQ (reference sequence). The CDR3 has 12 residues. The V gene end was trimmed by 7 bases and the J gene end by 7 bases; junction bases not matched to a gene: 6. CDR3 nucleotides: TGTGCCAGCAACAGGGGAATGGTTGAAGCTTTCTTT. It yields the protein CASNRGMVEAFF.

The rearrangement joins TRBV7-3 to TRBJ2-1; 7 bases agree with TRBD2. Germline CDR1 and CDR2: SGHTA and FQGTGA. The V and J ends lost 5 bases and 8 bases, in that order; junction bases with no gene match: 9. The CDR3 covers 14 residues. In DNA, the CDR3 is TGTGCCAGCAGCACCCGGGCGGGGGTGGATGAGCAGTTCTTC. Its translation is CASSTRAGVDEQFF.

This clonotype came up a few times. This chain uses TRBV2 with TRBJ1-6, with D possibly being TRBD1 (6 bases). Germline CDR1 and CDR2: SNHLY and FYNNEI. The CDR3 is made up of 13 amino acids. The germline V and J ends were trimmed by 5 bases and 10 bases, with 12 bases remaining between them. The CDR3 sequence is CASSLGGGSPLHF. In DNA form, the CDR3 reads TGTGCCAGCAGTTTAGGGGGTGGATCACCCCTCCACTTT.

The rearrangement links TRBV15 to TRBJ1-1; D is unclear. Trimming left V 0 bases short and J 0 bases short, with 5 bases between. In germline, CDR1 is LNHNV, CDR2 YYDKDF (reference sequence). This CDR3 contains 14 residues. The CDR3 spells CATSRDPVNTEAFF. CDR3 in DNA: TGTGCCACCAGCAGAGATCCGGTGAACACTGAAGCTTTCTTT.

On this clonotype: The junction and the germline gene differ at one end; a read error may be behind it. V is TRBV7-9 and J is TRBJ2-1; TRBD2 matches at 7 bases. The germline gives CDR1 SEHNR, CDR2 FQNEAQ (reference sequence). CDR3 size: 16 residues. CDR3 DNA: TGCGCCAGCAGCTTGGCTGTGACTAGCAGCTACAATGAGCAGTTCTTC. Translation: CASSLAVTSSYNEQFF.

V is TRBV5-1 and J is TRBJ2-1, with D tentatively TRBD1 (5 bases). Trimming took off 2 bases at V and 1 base at J, with 19 bases between the two ends. Germline V gene data show CDR1 as SGHRS and CDR2 as YFSETQ. This CDR3 is 18 amino acids long. The CDR3 region has the DNA TGCGCCAGCAGCTTTTCTTCAGGGCCCGGTGGGTCCTACAATGAGCAGTTCTTC. This codes for CASSFSSGPGGSYNEQFF.

For this clonotype: This may stem from a read error, because a much larger clone lies one nucleotide away. The chain combines TRBV5-1 with TRBJ2-7; weak D call: TRBD2 (5 bases). V lost 1 base to trimming and J lost 1 base, with 9 bases between them. CDR1 and CDR2 (germline): SGHRS, YFSETQ. This CDR3 region has 14 residues. The CDR3 spells CASSLFEGSYEQYF. The CDR3 region has the DNA TGCGCCAGCAGCTTGTTTGAGGGTTCCTACGAGCAGTACTTC. The full variable domain, rest sourced from reference TRBV5-1 and TRBJ2-7, is KAGVTQTPRYLIKTRGQQVTLSCSPISGHRSVSWYQQTPGQGLQFLFEYFSETQRNKGNFPGRFSGRQFSNSRSEMNVSTLELGDSALYLCASSLFEGSYEQYFGPGTRLTVT.

There are many counts of this clonotype. This chain uses TRBV2 with TRBJ2-5, with 7 bases that match TRBD2. With V trimmed by 10 bases and J by 2 bases, 10 bases remained unmatched. The germline CDR1 and CDR2 sequences are SNHLY and FYNNEI. The CDR3 loop spans 14 amino acids. CDR3: CATFLAEEQETQYF. CDR3 bases: TGTGCCACCTTCCTAGCGGAGGAACAAGAGACCCAGTACTTC.

This chain connects TRBV6-6 to TRBJ1-2; TRBD1 aligns across 9 bases. Trimming took 5 bases from V and 6 from J; bases not matched to a gene: 13. The CDR3 totals 16 residues. CDR1 is MNHNY, CDR2 SVGAGI, per germline (reference sequence). CDR3 residues: CASSEALLQGADGYTF. The CDR3, as DNA: TGTGCCAGCAGTGAAGCCCTACTACAGGGGGCAGATGGCTACACCTTC.